Listed here are 28 T cell receptor beta chains from one sample, sequenced in a study of blood T cell repertoires in COVID-19. Clones were sequenced by immunoSEQ multiplex PCR, and TCRdb holds only the in-frame ones, with some missing. The sample consists of tens of thousands of clones, over 70% of them appearing once. The sample comprised peripheral blood. All receptors derive from a human donor in a cohort sampled during active COVID-19.

This chain joins TRBV2 and TRBJ2-5; D possibly corresponds to TRBD2 (7 bases). The V end was cut by 6 bases, the J end by 0 bases, with 14 bases between. Germline V gene data show CDR1 as SNHLY and CDR2 as FYNNEI. This CDR3 is built from 15 residues. CDR3 DNA: TGTGCCAGCAGGGCGGGGGCGTTCGACCAAGAGACCCAGTACTTC. It specifies CASRAGAFDQETQYF.

The table lists this clone with a count of one. J is TRBJ2-5 and V is TRBV27; D possibly corresponds to TRBD2 (5 bases). Deletions cut 5 bases from V and 5 bases from J, with 33 bases between. The germline CDR1 and CDR2 sequences are MNHEY and SMNVEV (reference sequence). This CDR3 spans 20 amino acids. The CDR3, as DNA: TGTGCCAGCAGTCCCATATCCCCCAAGGGTCGAGGGAAGGAGTCTGAGACCCAGTACTTC. Translated, it gives CASSPISPKGRGKESETQYF.

This clone was seen only once. V gene TRBV27 combines with J gene TRBJ2-7; a possible D gene is TRBD2 (5 bases). The CDR3 length is 13 residues. V lost 6 bases, J lost 0 bases, and 9 bases lay in between. CDR1 is MNHEY, CDR2 SMNVEV, per germline (reference sequence). This CDR3 is CASSRGDSYEQYF. The CDR3, as DNA: TGTGCCAGCAGCCGGGGAGACTCCTACGAGCAGTACTTC.

This chain connects TRBV18 to TRBJ1-5; 7 bases map to TRBD1. This CDR3 comprises 16 residues. The V gene end was trimmed by 3 bases and the J gene end by 4 bases; junction bases not matched to a gene: 9. CDR1 and CDR2 (germline): KGHSH, LQKENI. The CDR3 region has the DNA TGTGCCAGCTCACCCCGACAGGGTGGTGGGAATCAGCCCCAGCATTTT. It encodes CASSPRQGGGNQPQHF.

A single count supports this clone. The rearrangement links TRBV28 to TRBJ2-5, with TRBD1 identical over 8 bases. The germline V gene encodes CDR1 MDHEN and CDR2 SYDVKM. Trimming removed 4 bases from V and 5 bases from J; junction bases left unmatched: 9. The CDR3 spans 15 residues. The CDR3 loop reads CASSSAGGAGETQYF. The CDR3 nucleotides read TGTGCCAGCAGTTCCGCAGGGGGCGCGGGGGAGACCCAGTACTTC.

This chain joins TRBV7-6 and TRBJ2-7; 7 bases align to TRBD1. V shed 5 bases and J 7 bases; nucleotides not matched to a gene: 8. Germline V gene sequence: CDR1 SGHVS, CDR2 FNYEAQ. This CDR3 has 13 residues. Written as DNA, the CDR3 is TGTGCCAGCAGCCTGACAGGGTCCGCAGAGCAGTACTTC. This gives the protein CASSLTGSAEQYF.

The genes are TRBV7-8 and TRBJ1-5; TRBD1 matches at 12 bases. Germline values: CDR1 SGHVS, CDR2 FQNEAQ. CDR3 length: 19 residues. Trimming removed 5 bases from V and 3 bases from J; junction bases left unmatched: 14. CDR3 amino acids: CASSPGRDRGLRNNQPQHF. In DNA form, the CDR3 reads TGTGCCAGCAGCCCCGGAAGGGACAGGGGGCTCCGAAACAATCAGCCCCAGCATTTT.

The chain is built from TRBV7-2 and TRBJ2-4, with TRBD1 as a possible D gene (5 bases). The germline CDR1 and CDR2 sequences are SGHTA and FQGNSA. V lost 2 bases to trimming and J lost 6 bases, with 8 bases between them. The length of the CDR3 is 13 residues. The chain's CDR3 is CASSLSDRNIQYF. The CDR3 DNA sequence: TGTGCCAGCAGCTTATCTGACAGAAACATTCAGTACTTC.

The chain has TRBV25-1 and TRBJ1-1; 9 bases match TRBD1. The V gene end was trimmed by 6 bases and the J gene end by 4 bases; junction bases not matched to a gene: 3. CDR1 MGHDK and CDR2 SYGVNS come from the germline V gene. The CDR3 length is 13 residues. CDR3 amino acids: CASRTGGVTEAFF. The DNA of the CDR3 is TGTGCCAGCAGGACAGGGGGAGTCACTGAAGCTTTCTTT.

The chain joins TRBV5-5 to TRBJ2-1, with 10 positions matching TRBD1. There are 18 residues in the CDR3. Germline CDR1 is SGHKS and CDR2 is YYEKEE (reference sequence). Losses at the gene ends were 1 base for V and 12 bases for J; bases not matched to a gene: 19. For the CDR3, the DNA is TGTGCCAGCAGCTTGATGCCCCTGGGACAGGGGCTCCCTCAGGGGCAGTTCTTC. This sequence encodes CASSLMPLGQGLPQGQFF.

V is TRBV28 and J is TRBJ1-1; 7 bases map to TRBD1. The length of the CDR3 is 16 residues. Trimming took 7 bases from V and 4 from J; bases not matched to a gene: 15. Per the germline V gene, CDR1 is MDHEN and CDR2 is SYDVKM. CDR3 region: CASTTLTQGDGTEAFF. In DNA, the CDR3 is TGTGCCAGCACCACCTTGACCCAGGGGGATGGCACTGAAGCTTTCTTT.

The CDR3 DNA follows: TGCGCCAGCAGCCAGGCGCCGGGACAGAAATACGAGCAGTACTTC. Amino acid sequence: CASSQAPGQKYEQYF. This chain connects TRBV4-1 to TRBJ2-7; 7 bases agree with TRBD1. V lost 3 bases, J lost 4 bases, and 9 bases stayed unmatched. This CDR3 has 15 residues. Germline values: CDR1 MGHRA, CDR2 YSYEKL.

The chain combines TRBV3-1 (or the pseudogene TRBV3-2) with TRBJ1-1; D ambiguous. In germline, CDR1 is LGHDT, CDR2 YNNKEL (reference sequence). V lost 2 bases and J lost 5, with 15 bases in between. This CDR3 contains 15 residues. Here the CDR3 DNA reads TGTGCCAGCAGCCAAATCTCTCGGGGAGGGACTGAAGCTTTCTTT. This sequence encodes CASSQISRGGTEAFF.

This chain joins TRBV11-2 and TRBJ2-5, with 9 bases matching TRBD2. This CDR3 has 13 residues. Germline assignment: CDR1 SGHAT and CDR2 FQNNGV. J lost 9 bases, V lost 0 bases, and 2 bases had no gene match. The CDR3 region is CASSLEERGAQYF. Here the CDR3 DNA reads TGTGCCAGCAGCTTAGAGGAGCGGGGGGCCCAGTACTTC.

The chain combines TRBV11-2 with TRBJ1-1, with 8 positions matching TRBD1. Germline values: CDR1 SGHAT, CDR2 FQNNGV. This CDR3 has 14 residues. The junction had 5 bases not matched to a gene; V was cut back by 7 bases and J by 1 base. For the CDR3, the DNA is TGTGCCAGCACCCGGGACAGGCAGAACACTGAAGCTTTCTTT. Translating it yields CASTRDRQNTEAFF.

This clone was detected once. The J gene is TRBJ1-5, the V gene TRBV28; a possible D gene is TRBD1 (6 bases). Germline V gene lookup returns CDR1 MDHEN and CDR2 SYDVKM. CDR3 length equals 12 residues. V lost 6 bases and J lost 6, with 9 bases in between. The CDR3 here is CASRYRAQPQHF. Here the CDR3 DNA reads TGTGCCAGCAGGTACAGGGCTCAGCCCCAGCATTTT.

The chain has TRBV7-9 and TRBJ2-2; D is unclear. Per germline, CDR1 SEHNR and CDR2 FQNEAQ (reference sequence). V was trimmed by 8 bases and J by 4 bases, leaving 5 bases between them. CDR3 length: 11 residues. The CDR3 region is CASGVTGELFF. In DNA, the CDR3 is TGTGCCAGCGGAGTCACCGGGGAGCTGTTTTTT.

In this sample, this clone turned up a few times. The chain couples TRBV5-4 to TRBJ2-3; D possibly corresponds to TRBD2 (5 bases). Trimming left V 4 bases short and J 2 bases short, with 20 bases between. The CDR3 is 17 amino acids. Germline V CDR1 and CDR2: SGHNT, YYREEE (reference sequence). CDR3 in DNA: TGTGCCAGCAGCCTATCCCCCCGGGAAGGGATCACAGATACGCAGTATTTT. Translating it yields CASSLSPREGITDTQYF.

The sample holds a few counts of this clone. The gene calls are TRBV28 and TRBJ1-1; D not certain. V shed 5 bases and J shed 6 bases, with 13 bases lying between them. The germline V gene encodes CDR1 MDHEN and CDR2 SYDVKM. The CDR3 is 13 residues long. The CDR3: CASSQTGFSEAFF. The CDR3, as DNA: TGTGCCAGCAGTCAAACGGGGTTCTCTGAAGCTTTCTTT.

V is TRBV11-2 and J is TRBJ1-3; D is unclear. Trimming cost V 4 bases and J 0 bases, with 16 bases left between them. Germline V gene data show CDR1 as SGHAT and CDR2 as FQNNGV. The CDR3 extends over 17 amino acids. In nucleotides, the CDR3 is TGTGCCAGCAGCTCGTTGGGAGCAGTCCCCTCTGGAAACACCATATATTTT. This gives the protein CASSSLGAVPSGNTIYF.

This clone was recorded once. The V call is TRBV13, the J call TRBJ2-5, with TRBD2 matching 9 bases. V shed 3 bases, J shed 5 bases, and the junction held 13 bases outside the gene matches. This CDR3 comprises 17 residues. Germline lookup yields CDR1 PRHDT and CDR2 FYEKMQ (reference sequence). The CDR3 nucleotides are TGTGCCAGCAGCTTCGCGGGGGGCGGGAGGGCCGGTGAGACCCAGTACTTC. It encodes CASSFAGGGRAGETQYF.

The chain combines TRBV2 with TRBJ2-2; TRBD2 matches at 8 bases. The CDR3 totals 15 residues. CDR1 and CDR2 from the germline V gene are SNHLY and FYNNEI. V lost 4 bases, J lost 4 bases, and 5 bases stayed unmatched. CDR3 amino acids: CASSAREAITGELFF. The DNA for the CDR3 is TGTGCCAGCAGTGCGCGGGAGGCCATCACCGGGGAGCTGTTTTTT.

The chain links TRBV7-9 to TRBJ1-2, with D perhaps matching TRBD1 (5 bases). The CDR3 runs to 16 residues. Germline CDR1 SEHNR, CDR2 FQNEAQ (reference sequence). The ends were cut back, 3 bases at V and 0 bases at J, with 14 bases in the middle. The CDR3 coding sequence is TGTGCCAGCAGCTTGCGGACACCGTCCTCTAACTATGGCTACACCTTC. Amino acid sequence: CASSLRTPSSNYGYTF.

This clone showed up just a few times. The V and J genes are TRBV11-2 and TRBJ2-7, with D tentatively TRBD2 (5 bases). The CDR3 is made up of 14 amino acids. V lost 1 base to trimming and J lost 9 bases, with 16 bases between them. Germline V gene lookup returns CDR1 SGHAT and CDR2 FQNNGV. CDR3 sequence: CASSLGGLPSGQYF. DNA of the CDR3: TGTGCCAGCAGCTTAGGCGGGCTCCCCTCCGGGCAGTACTTC.

This clone showed up just a few times. This rearrangement joins TRBV16 to TRBJ1-5, with D unresolved. Germline loops: CDR1 KGHSY, CDR2 FQNENV. Trimming removed 3 bases at V and 7 bases at J, with 10 bases between. This CDR3 has 13 amino acids. The CDR3 DNA reads as TGTGCCAGCAGCCAGAGCCGGAGCCAGCCCCAGCATTTT. It codes for CASSQSRSQPQHF.

The chain combines TRBV4-3 with TRBJ1-4, with D unclear. Germline CDR1 is LGHNA and CDR2 is YSLEER. The CDR3 totals 14 residues. The V gene lost 1 base and the J gene lost 15 bases, with 18 bases spanning the gap. Here the CDR3 DNA reads TGCGCCAGCAGCCAAGCGTCGGGTCACGAAGTGATGTTTTTT. Its protein product is CASSQASGHEVMFF.

CDR3 amino acids: CASSPLLVRSGGAFF. The CDR3 DNA follows: TGCGCCAGCAGCCCGTTGTTGGTACGGTCCGGTGGAGCTTTCTTT. This rearrangement joins TRBV5-1 to TRBJ1-1; D unclear. The CDR3 loop spans 15 amino acids. V lost 4 bases and J lost 10, with 23 bases in between. CDR1 SGHRS and CDR2 YFSETQ come from the germline V gene.

The chain is built from TRBV7-9 and TRBJ2-3; D is uncertain. V dropped 4 bases and J dropped 2 bases, with 16 bases sitting between them. The germline V gene encodes CDR1 SEHNR and CDR2 FQNEAQ (reference sequence). CDR3 length: 16 residues. CDR3 in amino acids: CASSSLANLFTDTQYF. CDR3 DNA sequence: TGTGCCAGCAGCTCTTTGGCCAACCTCTTCACAGATACGCAGTATTTT.